This T cell receptor beta chain derives from a study of metastatic and nonmetastatic thyroid tumors. Study overall: The comparison covered peripheral blood and tumor or nodule tissue in malignant and benign thyroid patients.

None of the patients had undergone any treatment ahead of thyroid surgery. This clone appeared many times. What it binds is not known. Per the study methods: Construction of a distant-metastasis classifier for papillary thyroid cancer relied on CDR3 differences across clinicopathological groups. TCRdb redid the clone calls on the PCR reads using MiXCR. TCRdb's processing, not the authors', yielded these V and J calls. In the table there are 60,000 to 85,000 clones, 18% of which are singletons. General study points: Benign nodules were reported to have significantly lower TCR beta diversity than malignant thyroid tumors, in blood and tumor.

Deletions cut 1 base from V and 0 bases from J, with 3 bases between. The CDR3 loop spans 13 amino acids. Germline CDR1 is LGHDT and CDR2 is YNNKEL (reference sequence). Material for sequencing was blood. This clonotype originated in a female donor with papillary thyroid cancer or a benign thyroid nodule (not recorded which). Some clones in this sample may be carry-over from other donors' samples. The genes are TRBV3-1 and TRBJ1-2, with D unresolved. As DNA, the CDR3 is TGTGCCAGCAGCCAAGTCACTAACTATGGCTACACCTTC. Translating it yields CASSQVTNYGYTF.